Listed below are T cell receptor beta chains from one sample, sequenced in a study of cytomegalovirus exposure and HLA in healthy donors. Clones were sequenced by immunoSEQ multiplex PCR, and TCRdb holds only the in-frame ones, with some missing. This repertoire shows more than 80,000 clones, under 75% found once; its top ten account for 2.3%. The sample was PBMCs. These receptors came from a human donor in good health. CDR3s include the opening cysteine and the closing phenylalanine or tryptophan. D genes are given only for firm matches. Clone sizes are given selectively: once, few, many, or a class where the clone is expanded.

>TRBV7-3|-|-|TRBJ1-1
CASSPQGGSRTEAFF
TGTGCCAGCAGCCCCCAAGGCGGGTCTCGAACTGAAGCTTTCTTT
>TRBV6-5|few|TRBD1|TRBJ1-2
CASSPGTGGYGYTF
TGTGCCAGCAGCCCCGGGACAGGGGGCTATGGCTACACCTTC
>TRBV4-3|once|TRBD1|TRBJ1-2
CASSQGTGGADYGYTF
TGCGCCAGCAGCCAGGGAACAGGGGGCGCTGACTATGGCTACACCTTC
>TRBV5-6|-|-|TRBJ1-6
CASSGAGVNSPLHF
TGTGCCAGCAGCGGAGCAGGGGTTAATTCACCCCTCCACTTT
>TRBV19|-|TRBD2|TRBJ2-5
CASSVRGGVETQYF
TGTGCCAGTAGTGTACGCGGGGGGGTAGAGACCCAGTACTTC
>TRBV5-1|-|-|TRBJ1-1
CASSQKNTEAFF
TGCGCCAGCAGCCAAAAGAACACTGAAGCTTTCTTT
>TRBV5-4|-|TRBD1|TRBJ1-1
CASSQTGVNTEAFF
TGTGCCAGCAGCCAAACAGGGGTGAACACTGAAGCTTTCTTT
>TRBV18|few|-|TRBJ2-5
CASSLQETQYF
TGTGCCAGCTCACTACAAGAGACCCAGTACTTC
>TRBV29-1|-|TRBD1|TRBJ2-1
CSVGSGGTEQFF
TGCAGCGTTGGTTCAGGGGGCACTGAGCAGTTCTTC
>TRBV7-8|-|TRBD1|TRBJ1-4
CASSLARGLTTNEKLFF
TGTGCCAGCAGCTTAGCCAGGGGGCTAACAACTAATGAAAAACTGTTTTTT
>TRBV7-2|-|-|TRBJ1-1
CASSSGWVNTEAFF
TGTGCCAGCAGTTCAGGGTGGGTGAACACTGAAGCTTTCTTT
>TRBV29-1|-|-|TRBJ1-1
CSAQQATPEAFF
TGCAGCGCCCAACAGGCCACCCCTGAAGCTTTCTTT
>TRBV12-5|few|TRBD1|TRBJ2-2
CASGGPTGVRELFF
TGTGCTAGTGGTGGTCCTACAGGGGTCCGGGAGCTGTTTTTT
>TRBV7-9|-|TRBD2|TRBJ2-1
CASSSLLAGTYNEQFF
TGTGCCAGCAGCTCACTTCTAGCGGGGACATACAATGAGCAGTTCTTC
>TRBV7-8|-|-|TRBJ1-1
CASSLGGAEVFF
TGTGCCAGCAGCTTAGGGGGCGCTGAAGTTTTCTTT
>TRBV6-6|-|TRBD1|TRBJ2-7
CASEPTGALYEQYF
TGTGCCAGCGAGCCGACAGGGGCCCTCTACGAGCAGTACTTC
>TRBV27|-|-|TRBJ1-5
CASSPPGKNQPQHF
TGTGCCAGCAGCCCCCCAGGGAAAAATCAGCCCCAGCATTTT
>TRBV4-1|few|-|TRBJ2-7
CASSQGTEEYF
TGCGCCAGCAGCCAAGGGACAGAGGAGTACTTC
>TRBV19|-|TRBD2|TRBJ2-3
CASTPGGTTIGTDTQYF
TGTGCCAGTACCCCGGGGGGGACCACCATTGGGACAGATACGCAGTATTTT
>TRBV27|few|-|TRBJ1-6
CASSLPRSGGTLHF
TGTGCCAGCAGCCTACCCCGCTCCGGGGGAACCCTCCACTTT
>TRBV7-9|-|TRBD1|TRBJ2-7
CASSYGQGTYEQYF
TGTGCCAGCAGCTACGGACAGGGTACCTACGAGCAGTACTTC
>TRBV7-2|medium-sized|TRBD2|TRBJ2-7
CASSPLREDF
TGTGCCAGCAGCCCACTCCGGGAGGACTTC